This T cell receptor (beta chain) was found in a study of tissue T cells after allogeneic stem cell transplantation. The overall study: Graft-versus-host disease patients received grafts, several unmodified and three CD34-selected to deplete T cells. All graft-versus-host disease patients had gastrointestinal involvement and received several lines of directed therapy.

A word on this clone: No antigen is known for it.

Study-level points and caveats: Shared clones across patients were few; motif clustering revealed tissue-specific shared signatures.

TCRdb's table, derived via immunoSEQ multiplex PCR, lists solely in-frame clones and lacks some. Here the sample spans tens of thousands of clones, roughly 92% being singletons. This material consisted of blood, taken before transplantation. The origin of this receptor is a woman aged 40 to 75 who later had graft-versus-host disease after an allogeneic stem cell transplant.

CDR3 sequence reads: CASRQGWDEQFF. Written as DNA, the CDR3 is TGTGCCTCGAGACAGGGGTGGGATGAGCAGTTCTTC. The genes are TRBV30 and TRBJ2-1; 8 bases match TRBD1. Germline CDR1 GTSNPN, CDR2 SVGIG (reference sequence). Trimming took 7 bases from V and 8 from J; bases not matched to a gene: 7. The CDR3 is 12 amino acids.